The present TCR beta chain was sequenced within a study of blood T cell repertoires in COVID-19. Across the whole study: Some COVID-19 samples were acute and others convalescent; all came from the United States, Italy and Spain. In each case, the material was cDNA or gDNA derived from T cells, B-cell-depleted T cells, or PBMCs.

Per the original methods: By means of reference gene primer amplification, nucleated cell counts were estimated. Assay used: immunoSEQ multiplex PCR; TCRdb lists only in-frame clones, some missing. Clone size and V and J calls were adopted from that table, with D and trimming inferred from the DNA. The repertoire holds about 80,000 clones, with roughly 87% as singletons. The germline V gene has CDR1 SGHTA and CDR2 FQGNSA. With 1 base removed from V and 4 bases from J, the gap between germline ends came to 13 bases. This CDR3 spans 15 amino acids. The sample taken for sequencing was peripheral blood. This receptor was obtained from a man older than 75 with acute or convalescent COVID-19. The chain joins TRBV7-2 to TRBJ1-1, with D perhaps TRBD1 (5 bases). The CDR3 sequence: CASSLGWGGTTEAFF. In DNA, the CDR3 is TGTGCCAGCAGCTTAGGATGGGGGGGGACCACTGAAGCTTTCTTT.